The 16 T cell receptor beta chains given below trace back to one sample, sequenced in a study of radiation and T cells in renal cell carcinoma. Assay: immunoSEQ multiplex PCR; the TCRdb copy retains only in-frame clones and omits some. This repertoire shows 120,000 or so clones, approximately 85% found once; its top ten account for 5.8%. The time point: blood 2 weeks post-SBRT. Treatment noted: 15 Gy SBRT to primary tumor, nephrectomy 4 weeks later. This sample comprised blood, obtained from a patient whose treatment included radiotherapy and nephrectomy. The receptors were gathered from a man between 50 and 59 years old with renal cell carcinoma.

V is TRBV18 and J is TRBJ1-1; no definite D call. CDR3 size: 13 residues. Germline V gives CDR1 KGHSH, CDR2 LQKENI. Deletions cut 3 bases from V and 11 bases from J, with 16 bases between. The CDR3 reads CASSPRGSDLAFF. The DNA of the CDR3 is TGTGCCAGCTCACCCCGAGGTAGTGATTTGGCTTTCTTT.

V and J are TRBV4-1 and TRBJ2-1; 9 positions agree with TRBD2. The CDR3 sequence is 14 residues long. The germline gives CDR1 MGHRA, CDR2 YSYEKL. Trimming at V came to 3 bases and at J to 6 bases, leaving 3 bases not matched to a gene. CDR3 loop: CASSQREGGNEQFF. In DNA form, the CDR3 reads TGCGCCAGCAGCCAGCGGGAGGGCGGCAATGAGCAGTTCTTC.

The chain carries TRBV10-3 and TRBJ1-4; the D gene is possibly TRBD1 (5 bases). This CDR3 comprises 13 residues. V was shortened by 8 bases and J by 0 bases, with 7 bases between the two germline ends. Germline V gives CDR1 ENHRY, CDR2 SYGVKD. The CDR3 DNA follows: TGTGCCATCTCACAGGCAACTAATGAAAAACTGTTTTTT. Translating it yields CAISQATNEKLFF.

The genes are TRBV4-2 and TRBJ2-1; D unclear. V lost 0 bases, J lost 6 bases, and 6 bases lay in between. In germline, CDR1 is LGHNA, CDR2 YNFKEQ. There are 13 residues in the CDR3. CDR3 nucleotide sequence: TGTGCCAGCAGCCAAGATGGGGTCAATGAGCAGTTCTTC. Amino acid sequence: CASSQDGVNEQFF.

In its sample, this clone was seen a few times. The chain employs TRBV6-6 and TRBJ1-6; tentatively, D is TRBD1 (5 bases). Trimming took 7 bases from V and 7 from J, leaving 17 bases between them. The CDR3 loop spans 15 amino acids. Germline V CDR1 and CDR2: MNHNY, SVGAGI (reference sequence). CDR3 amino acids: CASTAVGAGNSPLHF. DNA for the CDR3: TGTGCCAGCACCGCCGTCGGGGCGGGGAATTCACCCCTCCACTTT.

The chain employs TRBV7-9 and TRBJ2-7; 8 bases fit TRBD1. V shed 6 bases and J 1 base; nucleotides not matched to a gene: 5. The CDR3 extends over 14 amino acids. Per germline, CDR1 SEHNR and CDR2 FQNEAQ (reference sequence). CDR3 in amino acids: CASSWDRQSYEQYF. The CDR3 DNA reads TGTGCCAGCAGTTGGGACAGGCAATCCTACGAGCAGTACTTC.

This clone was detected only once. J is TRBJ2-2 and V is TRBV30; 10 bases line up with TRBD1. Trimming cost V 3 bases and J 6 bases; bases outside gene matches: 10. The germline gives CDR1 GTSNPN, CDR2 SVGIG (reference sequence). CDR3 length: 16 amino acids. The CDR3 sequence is CAWSKGRQGAPGELFF. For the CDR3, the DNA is TGTGCCTGGAGCAAGGGGAGACAGGGGGCGCCCGGGGAGCTGTTTTTT.

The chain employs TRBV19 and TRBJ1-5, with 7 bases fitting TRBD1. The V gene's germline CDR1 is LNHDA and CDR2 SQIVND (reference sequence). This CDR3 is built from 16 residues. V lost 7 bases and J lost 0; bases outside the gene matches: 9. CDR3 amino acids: CASNLRQGASNQPQHF. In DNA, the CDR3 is TGTGCCAGTAACCTTCGACAGGGCGCTAGCAATCAGCCCCAGCATTTT.

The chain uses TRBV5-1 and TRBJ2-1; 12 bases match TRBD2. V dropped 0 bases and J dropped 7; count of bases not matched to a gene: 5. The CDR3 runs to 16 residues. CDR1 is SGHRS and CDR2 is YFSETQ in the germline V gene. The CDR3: CASSLGLAGVVNEQFF. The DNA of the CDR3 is TGCGCCAGCAGCTTGGGACTAGCGGGAGTAGTAAATGAGCAGTTCTTC.

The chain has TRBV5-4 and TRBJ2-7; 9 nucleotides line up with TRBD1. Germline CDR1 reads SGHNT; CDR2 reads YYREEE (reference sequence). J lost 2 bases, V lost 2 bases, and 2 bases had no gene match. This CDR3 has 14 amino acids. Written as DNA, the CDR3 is TGTGCCAGCAGCTTCAGACAGGGGGCCTACGAGCAGTACTTC. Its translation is CASSFRQGAYEQYF.

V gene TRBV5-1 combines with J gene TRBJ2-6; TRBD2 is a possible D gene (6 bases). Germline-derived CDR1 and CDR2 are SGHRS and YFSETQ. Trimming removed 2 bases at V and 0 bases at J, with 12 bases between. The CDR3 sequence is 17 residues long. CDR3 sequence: CASSFEAGGSGANVLTF. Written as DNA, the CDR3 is TGCGCCAGCAGCTTTGAAGCGGGTGGCTCTGGGGCCAACGTCCTGACTTTC.

The CDR3 sequence is CASSYVMTGSNQPQHF. DNA of the CDR3: TGTGCCAGCAGTTATGTTATGACAGGTAGCAATCAGCCCCAGCATTTT. The chain uses TRBV6-6 and TRBJ1-5, with TRBD1 as a possible D gene (6 bases). CDR1 MNHNY and CDR2 SVGAGI come from the germline V gene (reference sequence). CDR3 length: 16 amino acids. Trimming took off 3 bases at V and 0 bases at J, with 12 bases between the two ends.

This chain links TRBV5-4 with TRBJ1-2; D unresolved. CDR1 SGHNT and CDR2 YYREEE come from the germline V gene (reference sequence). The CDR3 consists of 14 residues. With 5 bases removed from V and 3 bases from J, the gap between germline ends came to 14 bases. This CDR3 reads CASRAASDHYGYTF. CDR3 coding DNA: TGTGCCAGCAGAGCCGCGTCAGACCACTATGGCTACACCTTC. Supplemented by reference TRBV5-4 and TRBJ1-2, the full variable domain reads ETGVTQSPTHLIKTRGQQVTLRCSSQSGHNTVSWYQQALGQGPQFIFQYYREEENGRGNFPPRFSGLQFPNYSSELNVNALELDDSALYLCASRAASDHYGYTFGSGTRLTVV.

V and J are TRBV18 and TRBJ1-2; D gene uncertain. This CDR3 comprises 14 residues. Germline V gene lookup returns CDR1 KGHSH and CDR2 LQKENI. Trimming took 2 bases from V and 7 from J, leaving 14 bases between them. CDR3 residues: CASSPRAGAGGYTF. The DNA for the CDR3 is TGTGCCAGCTCACCAAGGGCCGGAGCGGGTGGCTACACCTTC.

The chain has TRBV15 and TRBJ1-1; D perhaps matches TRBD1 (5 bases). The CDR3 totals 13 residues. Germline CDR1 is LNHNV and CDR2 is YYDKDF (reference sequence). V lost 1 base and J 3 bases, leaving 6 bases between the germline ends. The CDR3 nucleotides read TGTGCCACCAGCAGAGGAGGGGACACTGAAGCTTTCTTT. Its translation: CATSRGGDTEAFF.

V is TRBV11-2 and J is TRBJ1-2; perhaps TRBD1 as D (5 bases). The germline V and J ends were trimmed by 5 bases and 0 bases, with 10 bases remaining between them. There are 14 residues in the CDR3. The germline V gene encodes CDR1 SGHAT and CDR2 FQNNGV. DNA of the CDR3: TGTGCCAGCAGCCGGGACGGCCCTAACTATGGCTACACCTTC. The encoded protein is CASSRDGPNYGYTF.